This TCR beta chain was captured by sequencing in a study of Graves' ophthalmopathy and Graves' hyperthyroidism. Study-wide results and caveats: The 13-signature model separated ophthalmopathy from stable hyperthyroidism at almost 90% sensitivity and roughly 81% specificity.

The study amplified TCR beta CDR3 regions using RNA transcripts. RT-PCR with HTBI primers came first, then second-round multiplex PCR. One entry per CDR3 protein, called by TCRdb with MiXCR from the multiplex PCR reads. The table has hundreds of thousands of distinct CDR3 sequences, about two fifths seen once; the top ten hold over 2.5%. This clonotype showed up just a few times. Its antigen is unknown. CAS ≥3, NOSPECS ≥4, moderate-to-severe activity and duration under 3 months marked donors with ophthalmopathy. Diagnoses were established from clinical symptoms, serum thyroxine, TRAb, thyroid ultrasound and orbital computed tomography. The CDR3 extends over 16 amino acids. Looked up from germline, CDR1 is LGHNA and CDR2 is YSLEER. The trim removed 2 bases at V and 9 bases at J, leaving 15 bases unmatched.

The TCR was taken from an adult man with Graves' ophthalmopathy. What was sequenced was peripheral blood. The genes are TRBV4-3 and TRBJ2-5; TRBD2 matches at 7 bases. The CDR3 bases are TGCGCCAGCAGCCAACGCCCCTCCGAACGCCGGGGGGCCCAGTACTTC. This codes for CASSQRPSERRGAQYF.